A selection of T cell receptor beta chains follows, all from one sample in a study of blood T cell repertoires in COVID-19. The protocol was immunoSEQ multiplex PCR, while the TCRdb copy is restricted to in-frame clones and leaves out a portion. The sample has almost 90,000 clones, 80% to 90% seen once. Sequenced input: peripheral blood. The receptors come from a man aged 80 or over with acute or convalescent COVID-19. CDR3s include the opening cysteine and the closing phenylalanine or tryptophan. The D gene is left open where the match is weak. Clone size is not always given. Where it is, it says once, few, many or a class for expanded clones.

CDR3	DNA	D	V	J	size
CASSYPEGTEAFF	TGTGCCAGCAGTTACCCGGAGGGCACTGAAGCTTTCTTT	NA	TRBV6-6	TRBJ1-1	few
CASSDSSSGNTIYF	TGTGCCAGCAGCGACAGTAGCTCTGGAAACACCATATATTTT	NA	TRBV9	TRBJ1-3	NA
CASSEPNRGREQYF	TGTGCCAGCAGTGAACCCAACAGGGGGCGCGAGCAGTACTTC	TRBD1	TRBV25-1	TRBJ2-7	NA
CASGPTGATEAFF	TGTGCTAGTGGTCCCACAGGGGCAACTGAAGCTTTCTTT	TRBD1	TRBV12-5	TRBJ1-1	NA
CASSQDVLGGGIYGYTF	TGTGCCAGCAGCCAAGATGTGTTAGGGGGCGGGATCTATGGCTACACCTTC	TRBD1	TRBV3-1/TRBV3-2	TRBJ1-2	NA
CATSGSGTLEQPQHF	TGTGCCACCAGCGGTTCCGGGACATTGGAGCAGCCCCAGCATTTT	NA	TRBV15	TRBJ1-5	NA
CSVDRDGGREKLFF	TGCAGCGTCGATCGGGACGGCGGGAGGGAAAAACTGTTTTTT	NA	TRBV29-1	TRBJ1-4	few
CASSSGGSDEQFF	TGTGCCAGCAGCTCGGGTGGTTCGGATGAGCAGTTCTTC	NA	TRBV7-9	TRBJ2-1	NA
CASAPEVDNSPLHF	TGTGCTAGTGCCCCCGAGGTCGATAATTCACCCCTCCACTTT	NA	TRBV12-5	TRBJ1-6	NA
CASSADTGGQPQHF	TGTGCCAGCAGCGCCGATACAGGGGGACAGCCCCAGCATTTT	TRBD1	TRBV6-4	TRBJ1-5	NA
CASSLGQREKLFF	TGTGCCAGCAGTTTGGGACAGCGGGAAAAACTGTTTTTT	TRBD1	TRBV11-2	TRBJ1-4	once
CASSLGTGVEQPQHF	TGCGCCAGCAGCTTGGGGACAGGGGTAGAGCAGCCCCAGCATTTT	TRBD1	TRBV5-1	TRBJ1-5	NA
CASSLYGGEKVAFF	TGTGCCAGCAGCTTGTATGGAGGGGAAAAAGTAGCTTTCTTT	NA	TRBV5-6	TRBJ1-1	once
CASSLRRGAGETQYF	TGTGCCAGCAGTCTAAGGAGGGGCGCGGGGGAGACCCAGTACTTC	NA	TRBV7-3	TRBJ2-5	NA
CASTEAPTAEAFF	TGCGCCAGCACCGAAGCTCCAACCGCTGAAGCTTTCTTT	NA	TRBV10-2	TRBJ1-1	NA
CASSPAGVKNIQYF	TGTGCCAGCAGCCCAGCGGGAGTCAAAAACATTCAGTACTTC	TRBD2	TRBV3-1/TRBV3-2	TRBJ2-4	few
CASSSGSNNSPLHF	TGTGCCAGCAGTTCCGGGAGCAATAATTCACCCCTCCACTTT	NA	TRBV6-6	TRBJ1-6	NA
CASSQRGHTDTQYF	TGTGCCAGCAGCCAGCGGGGTCACACAGATACGCAGTATTTT	TRBD2	TRBV5-4	TRBJ2-3	NA
CASSQAAGKNTEAFF	TGTGCCAGCAGCCAAGCAGCAGGGAAGAACACTGAAGCTTTCTTT	NA	TRBV3-1/TRBV3-2	TRBJ1-1	NA
CASSLADSVYGYTF	TGTGCCAGCAGCTTGGCGGACAGCGTCTATGGCTACACCTTC	NA	TRBV5-5	TRBJ1-2	few
CASSQEVGANTGELFF	TGCGCCAGCAGCCAAGAGGTGGGAGCCAACACCGGGGAGCTGTTTTTT	NA	TRBV4-3	TRBJ2-2	NA
CASKGLEGYTF	TGTGCCAGCAAAGGACTGGAGGGCTACACCTTC	NA	TRBV27	TRBJ1-2	NA
CASSMPRGYGNQPQHF	TGTGCCAGTAGTATGCCCAGGGGATATGGCAATCAGCCCCAGCATTTT	NA	TRBV19	TRBJ1-5	few
CASSHSGEEKLFF	TGTGCCAGCAGCCATTCCGGGGAGGAAAAACTGTTTTTT	NA	TRBV3-1/TRBV3-2	TRBJ1-4	NA